Reported below is one T cell receptor beta chain. Its target antigen remains unknown. Nothing much larger sits one base from this clone, and base qualities are not available. Focal radiation therapy combined with CTLA-4 blockade (ipilimumab) was tested in patients with chemo-refractory metastatic non-small-cell lung cancer. Library preparation used the immunoSEQ multiplex PCR assay. Not all clones reach the TCRdb copy of this immuneACCESS table, which keeps in-frame sequences only. Checked studies attribute under half of the gap to unresolved V genes and leave the rest unexplained. The sample table contains roughly 48,000 clones; only one count was recorded for 75% to 85% of them. The biggest ten clones account for approximately 3.3% of the sample. The sample comes from a study of radiotherapy plus CTLA-4 blockade in lung cancer listed by TCRdb under 2018. About the study as a whole: Among enrolled patients, 18% had an objective response and roughly 33% reached disease control. What the research found in general, with its limitations: TCR clones derived from tumors expanded in peripheral blood after treatment with radiotherapy and ipilimumab. The strongest predictors of response, as reported, were early dynamic changes in blood T cell clones along with a rise in serum interferon-beta after radiation.

V and J are trimmed by 5 bases and 0 bases, and the gene matches miss 13 bases of the junction. The germline V gene supplies CDR1 SGHTA and CDR2 FQGNSA. From cysteine to phenylalanine, the CDR3 is 18 amino acids long. Of all the DNA, just the CDR3 is kept, 54 bases in frame from base 1. The specimen was peripheral blood, collected from a patient treated with radiotherapy plus ipilimumab. This sequence was found in a human donor with non-small cell lung cancer who had stable disease on radiotherapy plus ipilimumab. Here the chain combines TRBV7-2 and TRBJ2-1; TRBD2 fits 7 bases in the junction. CDR3 loop: CASSETSAPGRSYNEQFF. The DNA sequence is given as TGTGCCAGCAGCGAAACTAGCGCCCCTGGCCGCTCCTACAATGAGCAGTTCTTC.